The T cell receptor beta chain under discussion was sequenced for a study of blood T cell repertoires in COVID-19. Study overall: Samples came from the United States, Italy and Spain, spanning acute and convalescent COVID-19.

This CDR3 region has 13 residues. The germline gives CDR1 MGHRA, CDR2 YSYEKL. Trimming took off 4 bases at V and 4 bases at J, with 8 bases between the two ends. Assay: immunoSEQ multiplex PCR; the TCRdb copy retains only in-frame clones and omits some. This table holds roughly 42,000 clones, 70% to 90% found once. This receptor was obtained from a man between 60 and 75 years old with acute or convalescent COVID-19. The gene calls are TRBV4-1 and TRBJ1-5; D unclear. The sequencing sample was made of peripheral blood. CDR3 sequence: CASSLAMNQPQHF. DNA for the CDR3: TGCGCCAGCAGCCTAGCGATGAATCAGCCCCAGCATTTT.